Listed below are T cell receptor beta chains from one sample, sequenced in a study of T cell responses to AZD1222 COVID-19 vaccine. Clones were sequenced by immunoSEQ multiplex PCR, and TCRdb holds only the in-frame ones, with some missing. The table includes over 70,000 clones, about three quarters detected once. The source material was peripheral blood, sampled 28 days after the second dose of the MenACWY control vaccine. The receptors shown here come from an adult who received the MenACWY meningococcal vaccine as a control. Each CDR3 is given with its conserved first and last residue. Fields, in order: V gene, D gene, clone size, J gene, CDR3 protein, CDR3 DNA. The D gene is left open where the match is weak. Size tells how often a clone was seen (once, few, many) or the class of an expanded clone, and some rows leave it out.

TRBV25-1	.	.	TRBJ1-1	CASRSLGEHTEAFF	TGTGCCAGCCGCTCCCTTGGGGAGCACACTGAAGCTTTCTTT
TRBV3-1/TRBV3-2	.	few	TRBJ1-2	CASSQDGAFRGYTF	TGTGCCAGCAGCCAAGATGGGGCATTTAGGGGCTACACCTTC
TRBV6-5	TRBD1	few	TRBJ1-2	CATRKQGADGYGYTF	TGTGCCACCCGAAAACAGGGGGCAGACGGCTATGGCTACACCTTC
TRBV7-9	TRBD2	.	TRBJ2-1	CASSLASSGNNEQFF	TGTGCCAGCAGCTTAGCTTCTAGCGGAAACAATGAGCAGTTCTTC
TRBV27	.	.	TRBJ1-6	CASSLMGRHNSPLHF	TGTGCCAGCAGTTTAATGGGACGGCATAATTCACCCCTCCACTTT
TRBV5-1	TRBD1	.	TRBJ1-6	CASSFGTSGGNSPLHF	TGCGCCAGCAGCTTTGGGACCTCAGGGGGAAATTCACCCCTCCACTTT
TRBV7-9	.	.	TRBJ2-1	CASSLGSNEQFF	TGTGCCAGCAGCTTGGGATCTAATGAGCAGTTCTTC
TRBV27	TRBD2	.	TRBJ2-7	CASSLGREGYEQYF	TGTGCCAGCAGTTTAGGTCGGGAGGGGTACGAGCAGTACTTC
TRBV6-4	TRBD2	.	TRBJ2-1	CASTPEASGYNEQFF	TGTGCCAGCACCCCCGAGGCTAGCGGTTACAATGAGCAGTTCTTC
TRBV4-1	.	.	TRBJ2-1	CASSLTGTPFRNEQFF	TGCGCCAGCAGCCTAACCGGGACTCCCTTTAGGAATGAGCAGTTCTTC
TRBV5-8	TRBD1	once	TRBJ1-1	CASSSGQRNTEAFF	TGTGCCAGCAGCTCGGGACAGAGGAACACTGAAGCTTTCTTT
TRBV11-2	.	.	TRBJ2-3	CASSSTRGPTATQYF	TGTGCCAGCAGCTCCACCCGCGGACCGACTGCTACGCAGTATTTT
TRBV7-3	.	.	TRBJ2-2	CASSATGADTGELFF	TGTGCCAGCAGCGCGACCGGGGCAGATACCGGGGAGCTGTTTTTT
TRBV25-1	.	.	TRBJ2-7	CASSEWGQGRDEQYF	TGTGCCAGCAGTGAATGGGGGCAGGGTCGGGACGAGCAGTACTTC
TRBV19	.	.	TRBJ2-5	CASSMKSRGSQETQYF	TGTGCCAGTAGTATGAAATCGAGGGGTTCCCAAGAGACCCAGTACTTC
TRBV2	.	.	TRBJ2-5	CASRGQETQYF	TGTGCCAGCAGAGGGCAAGAGACCCAGTACTTC
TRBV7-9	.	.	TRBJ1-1	CASSLENTEAFF	TGTGCCAGCAGCTTGGAGAACACTGAAGCTTTCTTT
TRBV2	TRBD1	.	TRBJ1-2	CASSEMGQGSSGYTF	TGTGCCAGCAGTGAAATGGGACAGGGTTCGTCTGGCTACACCTTC
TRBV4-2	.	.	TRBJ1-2	CASSQEGQGGAYGYTF	TGTGCCAGCAGCCAAGAAGGGCAGGGAGGCGCCTATGGCTACACCTTC
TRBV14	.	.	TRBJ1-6	CASSQESVNSPLHF	TGTGCCAGCAGCCAAGAGTCGGTCAATTCACCCCTCCACTTT
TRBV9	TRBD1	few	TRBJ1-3	CASSRGTVPGNTIYF	TGTGCCAGCAGCAGAGGGACAGTGCCTGGAAACACCATATATTTT
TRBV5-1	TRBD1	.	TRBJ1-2	CASRAGTDYGYTF	TGCGCCAGCAGGGCCGGGACAGACTATGGCTACACCTTC
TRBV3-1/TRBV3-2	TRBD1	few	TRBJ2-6	CASSQAGTGPVTF	TGTGCCAGCAGCCAAGCGGGGACAGGGCCCGTGACTTTC
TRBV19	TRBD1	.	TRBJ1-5	CASSARQGREQPQHF	TGTGCCAGTAGTGCCAGACAGGGTCGAGAGCAGCCCCAGCATTTT
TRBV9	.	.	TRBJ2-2	CASSVVNGELFF	TGTGCCAGCAGCGTAGTAAACGGGGAGCTGTTTTTT
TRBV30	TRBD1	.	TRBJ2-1	CAWSEGFGTGYNEQFF	TGTGCCTGGAGTGAGGGATTCGGGACAGGGTACAATGAGCAGTTCTTC
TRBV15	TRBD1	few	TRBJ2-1	CATSAPRGNEQFF	TGTGCCACCTCGGCCCCCAGGGGGAATGAGCAGTTCTTC
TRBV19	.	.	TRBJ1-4	CASSISWTNEKLFF	TGTGCCAGTAGTATATCCTGGACTAATGAAAAACTGTTTTTT
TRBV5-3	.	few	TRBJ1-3	CASRLSNGTESSGNTIYF	TGTGCCAGCCGACTTTCCAATGGGACGGAGAGCTCTGGAAACACCATATATTTT
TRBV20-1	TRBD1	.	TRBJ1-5	CSASYRGRGGSNQPQHF	TGCAGTGCTAGTTACAGGGGAAGGGGAGGGAGCAATCAGCCCCAGCATTTT
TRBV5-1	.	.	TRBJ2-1	CASSLVGGGVYNEQFF	TGCGCCAGCAGCTTGGTCGGAGGGGGGGTTTACAATGAGCAGTTCTTC
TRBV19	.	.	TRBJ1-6	CASSIVNREDSPLHF	TGTGCCAGTAGTATCGTTAACAGGGAAGATTCACCCCTCCACTTT
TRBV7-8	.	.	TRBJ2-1	CASSLGGTAYNEQFF	TGTGCCAGCAGCTTAGGAGGCACTGCCTACAATGAGCAGTTCTTC
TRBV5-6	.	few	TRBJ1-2	CASSLAGRGYTF	TGTGCCAGCAGCTTGGCAGGGAGAGGCTACACCTTC
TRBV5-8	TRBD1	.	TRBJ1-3	CASRDRGGNTIYF	TGTGCCAGCAGGGACAGGGGAGGAAACACCATATATTTT
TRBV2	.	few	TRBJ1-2	CASRAPGQNYGYTF	TGTGCCAGCAGGGCCCCTGGGCAGAACTATGGCTACACCTTC
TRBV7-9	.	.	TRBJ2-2	CASSLGASNTGELFF	TGTGCCAGCAGCTTGGGGGCGTCGAACACCGGGGAGCTGTTTTTT
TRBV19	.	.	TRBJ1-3	CASSSTADRNTIYF	TGTGCCAGTAGTAGCACGGCAGACCGGAACACCATATATTTT
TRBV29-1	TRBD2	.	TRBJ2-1	CSARTSGSSYNEQFF	TGCAGCGCTCGGACTAGCGGAAGCTCCTACAATGAGCAGTTCTTC
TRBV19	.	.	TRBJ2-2	CASRLRQAGELFF	TGTGCCAGTCGTCTCCGACAGGCCGGGGAGCTGTTTTTT